This T cell receptor (beta chain) is from a study of shared clonotypes between healthy human individuals. A word on this clone: Its cognate antigen is unknown.

CD45RA-negative memory and CD45RA+ naive subsets were split from the CD4+ cells. V was cut by 2 bases and J by 6 bases, with 10 bases left in between. Looked up from germline, CDR1 is SGHTA and CDR2 is FQGNSA. The CDR3 loop spans 13 amino acids. In the sorted-subset replicate PCRs, around 220 ng DNA, 25,000 to 30,000 T cell genomes, was used. TCRdb keeps only in-frame clones here, not all; method: immunoSEQ multiplex PCR. This table has millions of clones, about 92% appearing once. Study outcomes and limitations: Compared with clonotypes that all four donors shared, non-shared clonotypes had lower generation probabilities.

V usage is TRBV7-2 and J usage is TRBJ1-2; a possible D gene is TRBD1 (5 bases). Sample: naive CD4+ T cells sorted from blood. Subset specified: CD45RA+ positively selected. The clonotype comes from a man between 18 and 35 years old in good health. The CDR3 here is CASSLKRDDGYTF. The CDR3 DNA reads as TGTGCCAGCAGCTTAAAGAGGGACGATGGCTACACCTTC.